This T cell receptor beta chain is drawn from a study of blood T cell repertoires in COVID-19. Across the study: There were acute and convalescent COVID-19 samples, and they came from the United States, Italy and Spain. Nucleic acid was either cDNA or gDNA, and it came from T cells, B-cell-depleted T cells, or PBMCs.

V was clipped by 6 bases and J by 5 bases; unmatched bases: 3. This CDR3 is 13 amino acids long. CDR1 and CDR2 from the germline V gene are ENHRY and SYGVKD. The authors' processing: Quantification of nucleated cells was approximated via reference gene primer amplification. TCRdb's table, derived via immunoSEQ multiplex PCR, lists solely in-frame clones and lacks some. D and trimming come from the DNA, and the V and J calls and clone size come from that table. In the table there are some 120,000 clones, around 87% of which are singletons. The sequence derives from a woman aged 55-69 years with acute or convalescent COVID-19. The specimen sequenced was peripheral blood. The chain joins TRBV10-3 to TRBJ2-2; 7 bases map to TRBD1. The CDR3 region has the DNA TGTGCCATCAGGGGACAGTTAACCGGGGAGCTGTTTTTT. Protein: CAIRGQLTGELFF.